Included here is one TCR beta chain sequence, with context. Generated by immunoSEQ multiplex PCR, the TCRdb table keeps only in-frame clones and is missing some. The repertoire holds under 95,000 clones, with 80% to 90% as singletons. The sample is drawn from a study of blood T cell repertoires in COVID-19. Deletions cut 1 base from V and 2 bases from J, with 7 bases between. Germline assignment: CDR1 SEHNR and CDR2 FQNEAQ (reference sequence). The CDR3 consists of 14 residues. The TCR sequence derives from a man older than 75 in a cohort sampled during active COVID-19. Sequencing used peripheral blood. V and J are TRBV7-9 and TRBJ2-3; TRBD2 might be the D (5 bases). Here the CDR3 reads CASSLVANTDTQYF. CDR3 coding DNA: TGTGCCAGCAGCTTAGTAGCGAACACAGATACGCAGTATTTT.